What follows describes a single T cell receptor beta chain. Its target is not known. A much bigger clone sits one base away, suggesting this may be a read error. Germline DNA was also extracted, while the blood RNA originated from unsorted whole blood. Enrolled patients were chronically infected with HBV and treatment-naive. The input was 500 ng total RNA; TCR beta cDNA was made from it with a constant-region primer. Nested multiplex PCR, run for three rounds with slightly modified ARM-PCR, yielded TCR beta libraries. A C-beta reverse primer and TRBV1-TRBV30 forward primers served in each of the first two PCR rounds, at about 10 cycles apiece. MiXCR, run by TCRdb on the multiplex PCR reads, gives a single entry per CDR3 protein. The table lists some 190,000 distinct CDR3 sequences, 60% of them singletons. The data were obtained in a study of tumor-infiltrating lymphocytes in primary liver carcinoma.

This CDR3 region has 15 residues. Germline CDR1 is SGHAT and CDR2 is FQNNGV. Study results and caveats: The 250 largest clones made up significantly more of tumor than blood repertoires (p = 0.039).

The chain recombines TRBV11-2 with TRBJ1-3; TRBD1 might be the D (6 bases). The sequenced sample consisted of peripheral blood. The source of this sequence is a man aged 35 to 55 with primary liver carcinoma and hepatitis B virus infection. CDR3 in amino acids: CVSSQLQGGGNTIYF. In nucleotides, the CDR3 is TGTGTCAGCAGCCAATTACAGGGAGGTGGAAACACCATATATTTT. Full variable domain (rest looked up from reference TRBV11-2 and TRBJ1-3): EAGVAQSPRYKIIEKRQSVAFWCNPISGHATLYWYQQILGQGPKLLIQFQNNGVVDDSQLPKDRFSAERLKGVDSTLKIQPAKLEDSAVYLCVSSQLQGGGNTIYFGEGSWLTVV.